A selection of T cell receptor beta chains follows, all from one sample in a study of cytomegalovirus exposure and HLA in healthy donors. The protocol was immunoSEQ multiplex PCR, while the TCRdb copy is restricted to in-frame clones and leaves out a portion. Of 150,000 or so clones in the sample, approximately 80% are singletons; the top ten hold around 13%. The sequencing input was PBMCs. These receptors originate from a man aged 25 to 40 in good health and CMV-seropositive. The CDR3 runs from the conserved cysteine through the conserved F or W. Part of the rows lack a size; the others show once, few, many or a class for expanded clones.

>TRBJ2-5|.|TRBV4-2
CASSQDPTIGTQYF
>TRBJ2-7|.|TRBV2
CASSEASHRDSLSF
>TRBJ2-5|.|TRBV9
CASSNSGGGTQYF
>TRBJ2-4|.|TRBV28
CASRTRMDIQYF
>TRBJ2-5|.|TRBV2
CASSNSGRVQETQYF
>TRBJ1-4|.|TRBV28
CASRRQGSNEKLFF
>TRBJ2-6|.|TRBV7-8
CASSSGDRLSGANVLTF
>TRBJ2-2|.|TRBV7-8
CASSYEEAGTSGELFF
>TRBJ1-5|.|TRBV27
CASSPRLRDSVGPQHF
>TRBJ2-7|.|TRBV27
CASSPRTGVAYEQYF
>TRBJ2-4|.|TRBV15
CATSRDGRGLAKNIQYF
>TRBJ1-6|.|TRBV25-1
CASSDPLNSPLHF
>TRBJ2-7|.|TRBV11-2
CADRRTGGFEQYF
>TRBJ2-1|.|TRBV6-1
CASRGRTYSYNEQFF
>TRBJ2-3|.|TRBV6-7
CASSKHSGELSLDTQYF
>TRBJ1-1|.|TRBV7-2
CASSSGLNTEAFF
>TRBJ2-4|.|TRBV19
CASGISKNIQYF
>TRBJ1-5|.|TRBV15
CATTTDRGEDQPQHF
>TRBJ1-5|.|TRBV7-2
CASSPRGLTGGGNQPQHF
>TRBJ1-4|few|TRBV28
CASSGTGVNEKLFF
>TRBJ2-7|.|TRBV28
CASSPPRDRALYEQYF
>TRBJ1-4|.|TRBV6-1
CASSQAGGNEKLFF
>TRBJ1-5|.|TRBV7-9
CASSRGSGNNQPQHF
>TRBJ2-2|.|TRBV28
CASSLGGQNTGELFF
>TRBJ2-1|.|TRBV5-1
CASSLDGNSEQFF
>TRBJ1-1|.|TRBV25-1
CASSETALGSTEAFF
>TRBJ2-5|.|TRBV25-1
CASSETGGGTQYF
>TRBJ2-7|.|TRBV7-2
CASSQQGAGYEQYF
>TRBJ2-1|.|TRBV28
CASSNLQGRNNEQFF
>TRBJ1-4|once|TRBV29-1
CSVEAGVGEKLFF
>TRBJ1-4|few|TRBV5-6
CASSLVGTGQATNEKLFF
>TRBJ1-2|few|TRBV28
CATETGDGGYTF
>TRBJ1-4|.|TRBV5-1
CASSLDRVTNEKLFF
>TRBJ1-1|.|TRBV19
CASRNPREGTEAFF
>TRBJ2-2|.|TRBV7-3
CASTPNSGAGELFF
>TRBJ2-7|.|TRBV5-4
CASSPEASLGEQYF
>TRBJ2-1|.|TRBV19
CASSFQRESGNEQFF
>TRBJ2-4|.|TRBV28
CASSLSRQGEAKNIQYF
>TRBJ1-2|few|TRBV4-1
CASSLGTGSYGYTF